This T cell receptor beta chain is drawn from a study of T cell responses to AZD1222 COVID-19 vaccine. Study-wide results and limits: The donor group comprised mostly white British people and more females; the analysis possibly underestimated clonal diversity. Breadth and depth of Spike-specific TCRs rose after two AZD1222 doses. Repertoires were obtained only post-peak T cell response.

Assay used: immunoSEQ multiplex PCR; TCRdb lists only in-frame clones, some missing. Here the sample spans roughly 100,000 clones, approximately 91% being singletons. A word on this clone: No antigen is known for it.

Sequencing was performed on peripheral blood, taken 28 days after the second AZD1222 dose. This receptor was obtained from an adult who received the AZD1222 COVID-19 vaccine.

The CDR3 protein is CASSPRGRSGRMETQYF. The DNA of the CDR3 is TGTGCCAGCAGCCCGAGGGGGCGTAGCGGGAGGATGGAGACCCAGTACTTC. This chain uses TRBV4-2 with TRBJ2-5; 10 bases map to TRBD2. CDR1 and CDR2 from the germline V gene are LGHNA and YNFKEQ. The junction had 13 bases not matched to a gene; V was cut back by 4 bases and J by 5 bases. This CDR3 contains 17 residues.